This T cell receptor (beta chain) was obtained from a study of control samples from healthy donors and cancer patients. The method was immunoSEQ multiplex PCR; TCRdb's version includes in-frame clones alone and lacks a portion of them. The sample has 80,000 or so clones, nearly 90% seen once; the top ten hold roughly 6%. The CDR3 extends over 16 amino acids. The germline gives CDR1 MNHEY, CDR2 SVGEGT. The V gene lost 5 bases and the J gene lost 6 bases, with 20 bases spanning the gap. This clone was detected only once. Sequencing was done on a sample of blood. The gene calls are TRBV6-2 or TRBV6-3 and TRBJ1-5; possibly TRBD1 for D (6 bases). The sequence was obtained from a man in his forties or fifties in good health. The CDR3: CASSDPGGGLSQPQHF. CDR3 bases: TGTGCCAGCAGTGACCCGGGTGGGGGGCTAAGTCAGCCCCAGCATTTT.